The TCR beta chain described here comes from a study of T cells of healthy individuals. Each CDR3 protein is one row after TCRdb ran MiXCR on the 5' RACE reads. The table has approximately 58,000 distinct CDR3 sequences, about 14% seen once. CDR1 is SGHRS and CDR2 is YFSETQ in the germline V gene. Trimming took 5 bases from V and 7 from J; bases not matched to a gene: 11. The CDR3 has 14 amino acids. The receptor's source is a human donor in good health. V usage is TRBV5-1 and J usage is TRBJ2-7; 8 bases are a match to TRBD1. The CDR3 DNA reads TGCGCCAGCAGTCAACAGGGGGTTGAGGGGGAGCAGTACTTC. Amino acids: CASSQQGVEGEQYF.